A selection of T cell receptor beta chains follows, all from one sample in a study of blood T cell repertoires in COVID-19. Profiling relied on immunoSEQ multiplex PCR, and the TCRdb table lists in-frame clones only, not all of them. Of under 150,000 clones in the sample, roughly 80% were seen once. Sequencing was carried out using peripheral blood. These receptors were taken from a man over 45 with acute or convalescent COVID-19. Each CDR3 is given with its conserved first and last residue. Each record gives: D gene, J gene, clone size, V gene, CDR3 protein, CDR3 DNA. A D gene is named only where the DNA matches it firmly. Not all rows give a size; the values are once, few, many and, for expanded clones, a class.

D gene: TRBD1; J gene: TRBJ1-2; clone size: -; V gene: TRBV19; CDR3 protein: CASSILAGGYGYTF; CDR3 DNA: TGTGCCAGTAGTATACTAGCAGGGGGCTATGGCTACACCTTC
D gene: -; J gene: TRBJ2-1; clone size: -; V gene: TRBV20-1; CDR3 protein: CSASLGPAYNEQFF; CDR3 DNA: TGCAGTGCTAGTCTGGGCCCTGCCTACAATGAGCAGTTCTTC
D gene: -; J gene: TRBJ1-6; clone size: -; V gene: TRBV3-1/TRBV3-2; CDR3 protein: CASSQAWTENNSPLHF; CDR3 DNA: TGTGCCAGCAGCCAAGCCTGGACAGAGAATAATTCACCCCTCCACTTT
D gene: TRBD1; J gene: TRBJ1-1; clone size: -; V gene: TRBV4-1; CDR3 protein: CASSQAGQGNTEAFF; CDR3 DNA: TGCGCCAGCAGCCAGGCGGGACAGGGGAACACTGAAGCTTTCTTT
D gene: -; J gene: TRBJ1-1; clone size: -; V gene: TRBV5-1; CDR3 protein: CASSLAGYTEAFF; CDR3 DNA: TGCGCCAGCAGCTTGGCGGGGTACACTGAAGCTTTCTTT
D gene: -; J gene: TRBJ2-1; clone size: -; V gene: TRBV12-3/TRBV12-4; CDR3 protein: CASSFGLYNEQFF; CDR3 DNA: TGTGCCAGCAGTTTCGGACTCTACAATGAGCAGTTCTTC
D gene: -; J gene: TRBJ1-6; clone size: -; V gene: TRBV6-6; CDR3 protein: CASSSLGQNSPLHF; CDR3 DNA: TGTGCCAGCAGTTCCCTCGGACAGAATTCACCCCTCCACTTT
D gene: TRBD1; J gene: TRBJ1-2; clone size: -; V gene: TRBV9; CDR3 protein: CASSRRTGGGYTF; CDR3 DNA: TGTGCCAGCAGCAGGCGGACAGGGGGTGGCTACACCTTC
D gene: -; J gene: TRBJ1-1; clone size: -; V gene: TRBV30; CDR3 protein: CAWQQGSSEAFF; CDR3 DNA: TGTGCCTGGCAGCAGGGTTCAAGTGAAGCTTTCTTT
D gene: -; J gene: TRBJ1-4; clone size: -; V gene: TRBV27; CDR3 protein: CASSNTGWRNEKLFF; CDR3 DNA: TGTGCCAGCAGTAATACAGGGTGGAGGAATGAAAAACTGTTTTTT
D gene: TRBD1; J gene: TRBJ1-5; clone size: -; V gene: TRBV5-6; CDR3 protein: CASSLGGGGQPQHF; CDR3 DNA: TGTGCCAGCAGCTTGGGAGGGGGCGGGCAGCCCCAGCATTTT
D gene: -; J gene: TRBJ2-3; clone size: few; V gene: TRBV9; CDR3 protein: CASSQSGLLITDTQYF; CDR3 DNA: TGTGCCAGCAGCCAATCTGGACTTCTCATCACAGATACGCAGTATTTT
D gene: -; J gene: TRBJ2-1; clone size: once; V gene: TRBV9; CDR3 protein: CASSARYNEQFF; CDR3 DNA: TGTGCCAGCAGCGCCCGGTACAATGAGCAGTTCTTC
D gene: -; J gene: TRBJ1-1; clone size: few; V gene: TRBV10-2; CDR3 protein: CASTKSGWSTEAFF; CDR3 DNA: TGCGCCAGCACCAAGTCGGGGTGGAGCACTGAAGCTTTCTTT
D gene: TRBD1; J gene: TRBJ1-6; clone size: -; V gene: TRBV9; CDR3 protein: CASSVAGQGESPLHF; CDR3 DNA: TGTGCCAGCAGCGTAGCGGGACAGGGGGAATCACCCCTCCACTTT
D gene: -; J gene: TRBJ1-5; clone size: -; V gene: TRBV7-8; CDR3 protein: CASSIGFGVNQPQHF; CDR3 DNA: TGTGCCAGCAGCATAGGGTTTGGAGTTAATCAGCCCCAGCATTTT
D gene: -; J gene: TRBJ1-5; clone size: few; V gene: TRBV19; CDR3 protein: CASSIGLAGLIGNQPQHF; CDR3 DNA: TGTGCCAGTAGTATAGGTCTGGCAGGGCTTATTGGCAATCAGCCCCAGCATTTT
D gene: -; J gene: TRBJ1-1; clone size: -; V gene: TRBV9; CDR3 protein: CASSPPERARGAFF; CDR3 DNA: TGTGCCAGCAGCCCCCCGGAACGGGCCAGAGGGGCTTTCTTT
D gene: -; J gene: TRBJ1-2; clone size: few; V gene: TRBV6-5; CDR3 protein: CASTTTPANYGYTF; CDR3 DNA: TGTGCCAGCACCACGACACCCGCTAACTATGGCTACACCTTC
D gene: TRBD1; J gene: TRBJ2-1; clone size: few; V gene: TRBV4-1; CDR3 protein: CASSQERQGKHEQFF; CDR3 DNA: TGCGCCAGCAGCCAAGAGAGACAGGGAAAACATGAGCAGTTCTTC
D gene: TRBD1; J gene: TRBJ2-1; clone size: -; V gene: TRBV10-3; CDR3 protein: CAISEPPTGTVYNEQFF; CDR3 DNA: TGTGCCATCAGTGAGCCCCCGACCGGGACAGTTTACAATGAGCAGTTCTTC
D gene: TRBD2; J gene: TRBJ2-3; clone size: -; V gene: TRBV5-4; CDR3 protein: CASTRGAVDTQYF; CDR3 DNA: TGTGCCAGCACGCGGGGGGCCGTAGATACGCAGTATTTT
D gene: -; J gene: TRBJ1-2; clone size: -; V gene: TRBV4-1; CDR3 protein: CASSQTGTDGYTF; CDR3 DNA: TGCGCCAGCAGCCAGACCGGGACTGATGGCTACACCTTC
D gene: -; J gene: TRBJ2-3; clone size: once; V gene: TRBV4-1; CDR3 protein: CASSQVNLVVTDTQYF; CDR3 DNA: TGCGCCAGCAGCCAAGTTAATTTAGTCGTCACAGATACGCAGTATTTT
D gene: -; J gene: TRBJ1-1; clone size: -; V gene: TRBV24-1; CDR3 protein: CATRTLSGTEAFF; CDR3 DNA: TGTGCCACCAGAACCTTGTCAGGCACTGAAGCTTTCTTT
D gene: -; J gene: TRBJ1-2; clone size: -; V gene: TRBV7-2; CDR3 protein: CASSSQGPRGYTF; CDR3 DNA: TGTGCCAGCAGCTCACAGGGACCTAGGGGCTACACCTTC
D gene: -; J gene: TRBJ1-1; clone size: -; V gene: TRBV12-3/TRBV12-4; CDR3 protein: CASSLGGNTEAFF; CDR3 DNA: TGTGCCAGCAGTTTGGGGGGAAACACTGAAGCTTTCTTT
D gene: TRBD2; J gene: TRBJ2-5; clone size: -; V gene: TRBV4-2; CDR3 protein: CASSQEGGGAAETQYF; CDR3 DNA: TGTGCCAGCAGCCAAGAGGGCGGGGGGGCGGCTGAGACCCAGTACTTC
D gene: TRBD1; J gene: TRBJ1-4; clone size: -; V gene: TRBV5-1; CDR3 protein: CASSPDRGAVATNEKLFF; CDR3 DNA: TGCGCCAGCAGCCCGGACAGGGGCGCTGTTGCAACTAATGAAAAACTGTTTTTT
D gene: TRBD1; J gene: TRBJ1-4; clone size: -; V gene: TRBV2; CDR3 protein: CASNYRGRNEKLFF; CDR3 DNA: TGTGCCAGCAATTACAGGGGTCGGAATGAAAAACTGTTTTTT
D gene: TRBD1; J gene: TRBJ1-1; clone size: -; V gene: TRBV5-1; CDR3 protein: CASSLGPGGNTEAFF; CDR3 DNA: TGCGCCAGCAGCTTGGGCCCAGGGGGGAACACTGAAGCTTTCTTT
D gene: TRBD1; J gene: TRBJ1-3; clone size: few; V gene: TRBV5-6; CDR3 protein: CASRSRDRGNTIYF; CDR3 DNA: TGTGCCAGCAGGTCGAGGGACAGGGGAAACACCATATATTTT
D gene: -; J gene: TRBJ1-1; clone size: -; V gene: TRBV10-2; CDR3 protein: CASSESWGRGTEAFF; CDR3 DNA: TGCGCCAGCAGTGAGTCTTGGGGGCGAGGGACTGAAGCTTTCTTT
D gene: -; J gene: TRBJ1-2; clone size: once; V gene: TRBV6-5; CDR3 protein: CASSSDTYGYTF; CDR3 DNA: TGTGCCAGCAGTTCCGACACCTATGGCTACACCTTC
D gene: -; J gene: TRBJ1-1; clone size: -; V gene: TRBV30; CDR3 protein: CAWAENTEAFF; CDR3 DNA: TGTGCCTGGGCGGAGAACACTGAAGCTTTCTTT
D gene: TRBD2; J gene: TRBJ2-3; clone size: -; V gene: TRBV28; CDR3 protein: CASHSGGAVRYF; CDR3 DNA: TGTGCCAGTCATAGCGGGGGGGCCGTTCGGTATTTT
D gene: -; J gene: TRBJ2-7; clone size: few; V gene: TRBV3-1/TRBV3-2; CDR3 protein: CASSQEIQGSYEQYF; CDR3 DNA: TGTGCCAGCAGCCAAGAAATACAGGGATCCTACGAGCAGTACTTC
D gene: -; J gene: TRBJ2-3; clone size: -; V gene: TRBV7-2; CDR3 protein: CASSFSGTQITDTQYF; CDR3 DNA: TGTGCCAGCAGCTTTAGCGGAACCCAAATCACAGATACGCAGTATTTT
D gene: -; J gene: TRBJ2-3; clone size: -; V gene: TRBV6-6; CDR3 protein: CASSYSRADTQYF; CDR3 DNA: TGTGCCAGCAGTTACTCCCGGGCAGATACGCAGTATTTT
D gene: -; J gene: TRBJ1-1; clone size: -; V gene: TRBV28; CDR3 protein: CASSSVQGGTEAFF; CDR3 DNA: TGTGCCAGCAGTTCGGTACAGGGAGGGACTGAAGCTTTCTTT
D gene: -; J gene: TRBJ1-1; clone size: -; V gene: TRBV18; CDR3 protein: CASSAGQIMNTEAFF; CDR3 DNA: TGTGCCAGCTCCGCAGGACAGATCATGAACACTGAAGCTTTCTTT
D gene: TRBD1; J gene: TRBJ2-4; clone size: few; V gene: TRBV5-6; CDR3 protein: CASSSTGGTKNIQYF; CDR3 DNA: TGTGCCAGCAGCTCCACAGGGGGCACCAAAAACATTCAGTACTTC
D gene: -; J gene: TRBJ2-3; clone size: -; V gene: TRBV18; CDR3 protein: CASSLDSTSDTQYF; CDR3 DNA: TGTGCCAGCTCACTCGACAGCACGTCGGATACGCAGTATTTT
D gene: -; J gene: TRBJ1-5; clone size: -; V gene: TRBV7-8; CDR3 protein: CASSLSVNQPQHF; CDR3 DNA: TGTGCCAGCAGCTTGTCGGTAAATCAGCCCCAGCATTTT
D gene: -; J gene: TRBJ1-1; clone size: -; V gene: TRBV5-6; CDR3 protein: CASTWRGLLNTEAFF; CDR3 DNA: TGTGCCAGCACCTGGCGAGGGCTCCTGAACACTGAAGCTTTCTTT
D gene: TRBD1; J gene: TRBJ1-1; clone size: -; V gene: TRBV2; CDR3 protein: CASSASTGGRNTEAFF; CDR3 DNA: TGTGCCAGCAGTGCGTCGACAGGGGGAAGGAACACTGAAGCTTTCTTT
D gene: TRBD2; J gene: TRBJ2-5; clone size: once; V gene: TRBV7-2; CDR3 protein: CASSHTSGAQETQYF; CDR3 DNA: TGTGCCAGCAGCCATACTAGCGGGGCCCAAGAGACCCAGTACTTC
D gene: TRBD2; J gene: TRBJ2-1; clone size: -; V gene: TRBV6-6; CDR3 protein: CASSRERGDYNEQFF; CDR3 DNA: TGTGCCAGCAGTAGAGAGCGGGGGGACTACAATGAGCAGTTCTTC
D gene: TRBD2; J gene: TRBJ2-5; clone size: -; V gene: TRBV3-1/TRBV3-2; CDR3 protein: CASSQETGLRGGRETQYF; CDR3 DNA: TGTGCCAGCAGCCAAGAAACGGGGCTGCGGGGGGGCCGGGAGACCCAGTACTTC
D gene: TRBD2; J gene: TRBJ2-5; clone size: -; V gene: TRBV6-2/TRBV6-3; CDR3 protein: CASSYAGLDQETQYF; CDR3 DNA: TGTGCCAGCAGTTACGCCGGACTAGACCAAGAGACCCAGTACTTC
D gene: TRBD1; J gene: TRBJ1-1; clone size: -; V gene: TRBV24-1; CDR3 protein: CATSVPDRGSPEAFF; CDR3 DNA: TGTGCCACCAGTGTTCCAGACAGGGGTTCCCCTGAAGCTTTCTTT
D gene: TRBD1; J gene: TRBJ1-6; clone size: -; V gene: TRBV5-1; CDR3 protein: CASSSTGENSPLHF; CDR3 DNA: TGCGCCAGCAGCTCAACAGGGGAAAACTCACCCCTCCACTTT
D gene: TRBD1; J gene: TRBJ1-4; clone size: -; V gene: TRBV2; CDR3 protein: CASSGNRGVNEKLFF; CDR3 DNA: TGTGCCAGCAGTGGTAACAGGGGGGTGAATGAAAAACTGTTTTTT
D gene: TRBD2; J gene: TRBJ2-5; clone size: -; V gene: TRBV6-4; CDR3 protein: CASTTSGLTQETQYF; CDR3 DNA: TGTGCCAGCACGACTAGCGGGTTGACGCAAGAGACCCAGTACTTC
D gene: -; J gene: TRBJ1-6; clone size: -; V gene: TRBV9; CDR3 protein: CASSADHGQSGSPLHF; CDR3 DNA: TGTGCCAGCAGCGCGGACCACGGACAGAGTGGCTCACCCCTCCACTTT
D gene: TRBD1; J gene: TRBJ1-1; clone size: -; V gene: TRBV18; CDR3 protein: CASSGQGRLMNTEAFF; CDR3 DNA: TGTGCCAGCTCTGGACAGGGACGGCTTATGAACACTGAAGCTTTCTTT
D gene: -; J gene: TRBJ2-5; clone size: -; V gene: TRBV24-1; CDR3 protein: CATSDFVRRQETQYF; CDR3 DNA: TGTGCCACCAGTGATTTCGTTCGGAGACAAGAGACCCAGTACTTC
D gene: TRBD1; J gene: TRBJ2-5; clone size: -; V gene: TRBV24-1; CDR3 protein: CATSDPQGVETQYF; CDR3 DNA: TGTGCCACCAGTGATCCGCAGGGGGTAGAGACCCAGTACTTC